This TCR beta chain was retrieved from a study of CD8 T cells in ankylosing spondylitis (dated by TCRdb to the late 2010s). In the study overall: The study set out to find disease-linked TCR variants by profiling T cell receptor beta repertoires in ankylosing spondylitis patients and healthy donors. Peripheral blood was sampled, and synovial fluid was additionally collected from ankylosing spondylitis patients. The full study cohort was made up of roughly 25 ankylosing spondylitis patients and roughly 98 healthy donors. Summary of the overall study and its limitations: Some motif variants had previously been reported in the synovial fluid and blood of reactive arthritis patients, which suggests shared mechanisms of disease initiation. Blood from ankylosing spondylitis patients appeared to be characterized by a TCR beta motif composed of under 10 highly homologous amino acid variants. In peripheral blood, the disease-linked clones were found at relatively low frequencies and had a CD8+ phenotype. The disease-linked clones were reported as significantly enriched in matched synovial fluid samples from ankylosing spondylitis patients.

Ten or more counts support this clonotype. Its antigen has not been determined. Base qualities are not recorded, but no much larger clone differs from it by a single base. The run used an Illumina HiSeq 2500. Quantitative 5'-RACE with molecular barcodes was used to prepare TCR beta libraries. The study's processing was this. Disease-linked TCR variants were identified with a new computational method built on a probabilistic model of VDJ rearrangement. Starting from the raw public reads, TCRdb applied fastp trimming at Q25, assembled clones with MiXCR and retained in-frame beta chains. Rows are unified per CDR3 protein, each entry keeping the most common DNA and genes. These V and J calls rely on TCRdb rather than the paper's analysis. This sample holds 100,000 to 150,000 distinct CDR3 sequences; roughly 13% were observed only once. The leading ten clones occupy 2.5% to 3% of the sample. CDR1 and CDR2 are read off the germline V gene (reference sequence) as DFQATT and SNEGSKA. From the cysteine through the phenylalanine, the CDR3 covers 13 amino acids. Just CDR3 DNA is preserved here, 39 bases in frame from base 1. Trimmed from V: 6 bases; trimmed from J: 1 base; junction bases lacking a gene match: 6.

The TCR sequence derives from a female donor with ankylosing spondylitis or in good health (not recorded which). The sequence is built from TRBV20-1 and TRBJ2-7; TRBD1 fits 7 bases in the junction. Input material: blood, either unsorted or a sorted T cell fraction (not recorded which). The sequence in DNA is TGCAGTGCCAACGCAGGGGGTTCCTACGAGCAGTACTTC. Translated, this gives CSANAGGSYEQYF.